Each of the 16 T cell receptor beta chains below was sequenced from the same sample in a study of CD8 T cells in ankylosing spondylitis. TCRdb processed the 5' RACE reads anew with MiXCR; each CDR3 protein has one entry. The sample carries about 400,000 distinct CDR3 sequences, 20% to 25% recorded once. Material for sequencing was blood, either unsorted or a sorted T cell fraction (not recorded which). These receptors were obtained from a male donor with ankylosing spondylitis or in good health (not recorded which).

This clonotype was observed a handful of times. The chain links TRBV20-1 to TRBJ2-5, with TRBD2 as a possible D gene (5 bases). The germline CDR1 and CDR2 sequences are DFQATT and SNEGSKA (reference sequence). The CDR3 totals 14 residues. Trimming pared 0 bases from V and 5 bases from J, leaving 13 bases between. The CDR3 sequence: CSARDSDSQETQYF. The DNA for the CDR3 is TGCAGTGCTAGAGATTCGGACTCCCAGGAGACCCAGTACTTC.

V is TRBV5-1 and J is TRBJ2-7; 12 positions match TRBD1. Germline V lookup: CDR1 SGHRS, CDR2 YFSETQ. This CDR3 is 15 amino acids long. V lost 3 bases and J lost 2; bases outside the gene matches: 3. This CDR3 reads CASSWGQGAPYEQYF. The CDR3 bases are TGCGCCAGCAGCTGGGGACAGGGGGCCCCCTACGAGCAGTACTTC.

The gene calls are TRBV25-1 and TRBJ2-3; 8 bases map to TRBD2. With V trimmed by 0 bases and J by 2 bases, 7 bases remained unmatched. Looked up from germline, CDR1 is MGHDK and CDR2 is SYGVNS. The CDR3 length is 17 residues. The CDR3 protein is CASSEYGIAGYTDTQYF. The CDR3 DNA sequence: TGTGCCAGCAGTGAATACGGGATAGCGGGATACACAGATACGCAGTATTTT.

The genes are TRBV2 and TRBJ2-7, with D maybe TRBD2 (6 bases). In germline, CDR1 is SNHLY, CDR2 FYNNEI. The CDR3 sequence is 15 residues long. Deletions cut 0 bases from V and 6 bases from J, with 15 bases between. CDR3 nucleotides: TGTGCCAGCAGTGAAGCGGACTACCGGGTGGGCGAGCAGTACTTC. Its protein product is CASSEADYRVGEQYF.

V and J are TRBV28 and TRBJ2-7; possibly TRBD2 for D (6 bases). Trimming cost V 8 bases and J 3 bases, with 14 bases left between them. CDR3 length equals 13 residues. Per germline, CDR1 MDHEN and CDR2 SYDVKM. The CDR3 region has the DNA TGTGCCAGCGCCGGGACTCCGAGCTACGAGCAGTACTTC. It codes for CASAGTPSYEQYF.

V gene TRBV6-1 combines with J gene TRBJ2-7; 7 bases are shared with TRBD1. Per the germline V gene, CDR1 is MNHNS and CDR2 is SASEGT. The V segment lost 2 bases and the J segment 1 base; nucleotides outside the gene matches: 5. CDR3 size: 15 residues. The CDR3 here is CASSERGPHSYEQYF. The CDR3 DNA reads TGTGCCAGCAGTGAAAGGGGGCCCCATTCCTACGAGCAGTACTTC.

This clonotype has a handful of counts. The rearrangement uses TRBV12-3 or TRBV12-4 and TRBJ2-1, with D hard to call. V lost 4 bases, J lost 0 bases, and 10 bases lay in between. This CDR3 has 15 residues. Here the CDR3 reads CASSWRQNSYNEQFF. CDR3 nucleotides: TGTGCCAGCAGTTGGCGGCAGAACTCCTACAATGAGCAGTTCTTC.

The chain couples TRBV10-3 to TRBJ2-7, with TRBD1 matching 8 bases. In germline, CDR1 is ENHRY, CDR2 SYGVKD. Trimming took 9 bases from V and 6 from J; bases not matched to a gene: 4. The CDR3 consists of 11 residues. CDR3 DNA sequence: TGTGCCATGGGGCAGGGGGCCGAGCAGTACTTC. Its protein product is CAMGQGAEQYF.

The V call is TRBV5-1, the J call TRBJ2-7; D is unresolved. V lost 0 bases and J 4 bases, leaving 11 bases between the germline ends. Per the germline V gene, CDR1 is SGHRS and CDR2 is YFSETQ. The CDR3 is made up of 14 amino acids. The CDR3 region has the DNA TGCGCCAGCAGCTTGGTCACGGAGAAATACGAGCAGTACTTC. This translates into CASSLVTEKYEQYF.

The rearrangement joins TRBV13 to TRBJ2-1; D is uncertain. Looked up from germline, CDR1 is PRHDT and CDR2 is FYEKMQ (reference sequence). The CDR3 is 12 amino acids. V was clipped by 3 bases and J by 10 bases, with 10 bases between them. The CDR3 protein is CASSFPSGEQFF. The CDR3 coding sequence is TGTGCCAGCAGCTTCCCATCGGGCGAGCAGTTCTTC.

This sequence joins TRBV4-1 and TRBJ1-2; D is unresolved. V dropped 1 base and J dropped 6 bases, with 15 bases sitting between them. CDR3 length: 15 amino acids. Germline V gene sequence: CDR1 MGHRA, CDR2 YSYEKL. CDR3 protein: CASSQGPANFNGYTF. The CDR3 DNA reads TGCGCCAGCAGCCAAGGCCCGGCGAATTTTAATGGCTACACCTTC.

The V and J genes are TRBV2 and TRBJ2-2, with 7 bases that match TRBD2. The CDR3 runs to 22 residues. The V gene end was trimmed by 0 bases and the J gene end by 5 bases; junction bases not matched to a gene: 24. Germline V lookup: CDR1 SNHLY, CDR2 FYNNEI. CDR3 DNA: TGTGCCAGCAGTGAAGCGCTTCACCGGGACGAGGGAGGGGCTGGGGAAACCGGGGAGCTGTTTTTT. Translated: CASSEALHRDEGGAGETGELFF.

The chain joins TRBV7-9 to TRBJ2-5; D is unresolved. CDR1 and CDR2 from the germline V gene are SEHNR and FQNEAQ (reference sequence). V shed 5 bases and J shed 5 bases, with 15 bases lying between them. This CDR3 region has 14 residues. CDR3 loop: CASSPQAPTETQYF. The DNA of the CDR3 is TGTGCCAGCAGCCCCCAGGCACCCACGGAGACCCAGTACTTC.

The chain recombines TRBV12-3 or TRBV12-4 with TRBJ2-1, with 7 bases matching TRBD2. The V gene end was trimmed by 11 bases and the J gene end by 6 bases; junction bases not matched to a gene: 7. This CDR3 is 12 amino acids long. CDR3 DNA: TGTGCCGGAGCGACTAGCCCCAATGAGCAGTTCTTC. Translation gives CAGATSPNEQFF.

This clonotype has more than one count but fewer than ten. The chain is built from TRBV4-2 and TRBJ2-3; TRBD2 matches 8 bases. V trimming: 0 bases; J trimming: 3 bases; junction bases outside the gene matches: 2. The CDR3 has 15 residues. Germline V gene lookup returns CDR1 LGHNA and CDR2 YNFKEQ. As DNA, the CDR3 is TGTGCCAGCAGCCAAGAAGGCGGGGGGACAGATACGCAGTATTTT. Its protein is CASSQEGGGTDTQYF.

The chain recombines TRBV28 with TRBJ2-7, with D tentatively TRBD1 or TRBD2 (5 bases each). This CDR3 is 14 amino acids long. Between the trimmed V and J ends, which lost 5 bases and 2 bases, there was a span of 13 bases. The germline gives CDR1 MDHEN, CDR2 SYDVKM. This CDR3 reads CASSLAPGPYEQYF. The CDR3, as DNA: TGTGCCAGCAGTCTGGCCCCGGGGCCCTACGAGCAGTACTTC.